The next 4 T cell receptor beta chains were all read from a single sample in a study of blood T cell repertoires in COVID-19. The protocol was immunoSEQ multiplex PCR, while the TCRdb copy is restricted to in-frame clones and leaves out a portion. This sample carries 150,000 or so clones, approximately 86% of them seen once, and the ten largest clones take 0.45% to 0.6%. Source material: peripheral blood. The receptors come from a man aged 60 to 69 with COVID-19, enrolled during active disease.

V and J are TRBV9 and TRBJ2-1, with D perhaps matching TRBD1 (7 bases). Trimming left V 4 bases short and J 7 bases short, with 21 bases between. This CDR3 is built from 16 residues. CDR1 SGDLS and CDR2 YYNGEE come from the germline V gene. CDR3 loop: CASSPTEGARGNEQFF. As DNA, the CDR3 is TGTGCCAGCAGCCCGACCGAGGGGGCGCGGGGTAATGAGCAGTTCTTC.

The chain uses TRBV7-8 and TRBJ1-2, with D uncertain. Germline values: CDR1 SGHVS, CDR2 FQNEAQ. The CDR3 totals 14 residues. Trimming stripped 5 bases from V and 4 bases from J, with 14 bases between. The CDR3 region is CASSPRRLSYGYTF. The DNA of the CDR3 is TGTGCCAGCAGCCCGCGTCGCCTTTCCTATGGCTACACCTTC.

The V gene is TRBV19, the J gene TRBJ1-2, with TRBD1 as a possible D gene (6 bases). With 7 bases removed from V and 8 bases from J, the gap between germline ends came to 20 bases. Germline CDR1 is LNHDA and CDR2 is SQIVND (reference sequence). CDR3 length equals 14 residues. Written as DNA, the CDR3 is TGTGCCAGTAACCCACAGGGAAGTACTGGCGGCTACACCTTC. Translation: CASNPQGSTGGYTF.

V is TRBV5-4 and J is TRBJ2-3, with 9 bases matching TRBD1. The germline V gene encodes CDR1 SGHNT and CDR2 YYREEE (reference sequence). The J segment lost 5 bases and the V segment lost 4 bases, leaving 5 bases of the junction unmatched. This CDR3 is 14 amino acids long. The CDR3 DNA reads as TGTGCCAGCAGCGGGACAGGGTTGGGAGATACGCAGTATTTT. Translated, it gives CASSGTGLGDTQYF.